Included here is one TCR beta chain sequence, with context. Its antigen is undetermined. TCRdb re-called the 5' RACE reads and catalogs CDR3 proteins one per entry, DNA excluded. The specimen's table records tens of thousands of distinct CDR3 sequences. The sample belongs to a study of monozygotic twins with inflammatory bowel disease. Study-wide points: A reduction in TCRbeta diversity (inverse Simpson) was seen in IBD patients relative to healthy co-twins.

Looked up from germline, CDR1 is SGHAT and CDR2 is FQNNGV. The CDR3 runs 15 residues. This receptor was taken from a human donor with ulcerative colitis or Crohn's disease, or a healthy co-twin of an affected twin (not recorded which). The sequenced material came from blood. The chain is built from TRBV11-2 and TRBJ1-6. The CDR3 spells CASSLDTGPNSPLHF.